This record covers a single T cell receptor (beta chain). Its antigen target is currently unknown. Base qualities were left out, and no much larger clone turns up one base away. Instrument used: Illumina HiSeq 1500. TCRdb trimmed the raw reads at Q25, called clones with MiXCR and kept productive beta chains. Rows with one shared CDR3 protein collapse into an entry with the most common genes and DNA. A total of about 740,000 distinct CDR3 sequences appear in this sample, under 40% of them only once. The ten most abundant clones make up about 2.8% of the sample. This record belongs to a study of T cell repertoires in cytomegalovirus infection (dated by TCRdb to about 2019). Concerning the study at large: Donor HLA type was relevant to the analysis, because carriage of CMV infection together with the matching HLA type was indicated by public TCR beta signatures. General conclusions and limits of the study: Cumulative frequency of public TCR beta family members discriminated carriers of CMV infection plus the relevant HLA type in this cohort and an independent approximately 370-donor cohort. The ex vivo response was dominated by HLA-C-restricted CMV-specific TCR beta clonotypes, which also provided the single most frequent clonotype in two of eight donors.

From the cysteine through the phenylalanine, the CDR3 covers 14 amino acids. Here the CDR3 DNA is all that survives: 42 bases in frame from base 1. CDR1 and CDR2 are read off the germline V gene (reference sequence) as DFQATT and SNEGSKA. V has 3 bases trimmed and J has 5 bases trimmed; junction bases matching no gene number 8. The chain employs TRBV20-1 and TRBJ2-7; TRBD1 agrees with 9 junctional bases. The specimen sequenced was PBMCs. The sequence came from a human donor in good health (CMV status not recorded). Some clones in this sample may be carry-over from other donors' samples. The DNA reads TGCAGTGCTAGGATCCGGGACAGGGTCGACGAGCAGTACTTC. This encodes CSARIRDRVDEQYF.